These 24 T cell receptor beta chains originate from one sample sequenced in a study of T cell responses to AZD1222 COVID-19 vaccine. Assay: immunoSEQ multiplex PCR; the TCRdb copy retains only in-frame clones and omits some. The table includes 100,000 to 130,000 clones, over 85% detected once. Sequences were derived from peripheral blood, sampled on day 0 of MenACWY control vaccination. Receptors were obtained from an adult in good health.

The rearrangement joins TRBV7-2 to TRBJ2-5; D call uncertain. Germline-derived CDR1 and CDR2 are SGHTA and FQGNSA. The CDR3 has 13 amino acids. V gave up 0 bases and J gave up 0 bases, with 2 bases separating them. CDR3 sequence reads: CASSLADQETQYF. DNA for the CDR3: TGTGCCAGCAGCTTAGCGGACCAAGAGACCCAGTACTTC.

V gene TRBV5-1 combines with J gene TRBJ1-4, with D possibly being TRBD1 (5 bases). From germline, CDR1 is SGHRS and CDR2 YFSETQ. Trimming pared 3 bases from V and 5 bases from J, leaving 11 bases between. The CDR3 totals 14 residues. In DNA form, the CDR3 reads TGCGCCAGCAGCTCTCGGGGCTCAAATGAAAAACTGTTTTTT. The encoded protein is CASSSRGSNEKLFF. The variable domain in full, with the rest retrieved from reference TRBV5-1 and TRBJ1-4, is KAGVTQTPRYLIKTRGQQVTLSCSPISGHRSVSWYQQTPGQGLQFLFEYFSETQRNKGNFPGRFSGRQFSNSRSEMNVSTLELGDSALYLCASSSRGSNEKLFFGSGTQLSVL.

V usage is TRBV6-2 or TRBV6-3 and J usage is TRBJ2-2; D unresolved. Germline CDR1 is MNHEY and CDR2 is SVGEGT. The V and J ends lost 4 bases and 0 bases respectively, with 6 bases between them. The CDR3 is 14 amino acids. The CDR3 protein is CASSLGTNTGELFF. DNA of the CDR3: TGTGCCAGCAGTTTGGGGACGAACACCGGGGAGCTGTTTTTT.

The chain has TRBV4-3 and TRBJ1-2; D unresolved. The CDR3 consists of 13 residues. The ends were cut back, 4 bases at V and 5 bases at J, with 11 bases in the middle. Germline CDR1 reads LGHNA; CDR2 reads YSLEER. CDR3 in amino acids: CASSPLAGYGYTF. The CDR3 DNA sequence: TGCGCCAGCAGCCCCCTCGCGGGGTATGGCTACACCTTC.

A few counts support this clone. The chain uses TRBV3-1 (or the pseudogene TRBV3-2) and TRBJ1-3, with 7 bases identical to TRBD1. The CDR3 has 17 amino acids. Germline CDR1 is LGHDT and CDR2 is YNNKEL (reference sequence). The J segment lost 4 bases and the V segment lost 0 bases, leaving 9 bases of the junction unmatched. The CDR3 nucleotides are TGTGCCAGCAGCCAAGATTGGACAGGAACCTCCGGAAACACCATATATTTT. It is translated as CASSQDWTGTSGNTIYF.

The chain combines TRBV6-1 with TRBJ1-4, with TRBD1 as a possible D gene (5 bases). The germline V gene has CDR1 MNHNS and CDR2 SASEGT. Trimming pared 1 base from V and 4 bases from J, leaving 10 bases between. The CDR3 runs to 15 residues. This CDR3 is CASSEVRQINEKLFF. Here the CDR3 DNA reads TGTGCCAGCAGTGAAGTCCGACAGATTAATGAAAAACTGTTTTTT.

J is TRBJ2-7 and V is TRBV10-2; D remains ambiguous. The V and J ends lost 8 bases and 1 base respectively, with 6 bases between them. The CDR3 runs 11 residues. Germline CDR1 is WSHSY and CDR2 is SAAADI. DNA for the CDR3: TGCGCCAGCTCGCAGTCCTACGAGCAGTACTTC. Its translation is CASSQSYEQYF.

The chain has TRBV7-8 and TRBJ2-7, with 8 bases lining up with TRBD2. With V trimmed by 6 bases and J by 1 base, 8 bases remained unmatched. CDR1 is SGHVS, CDR2 FQNEAQ, per germline. The CDR3 length is 15 residues. The DNA of the CDR3 is TGTGCCAGCAGAGAAGAGCGGGGGCCTTCCTACGAGCAGTACTTC. This encodes CASREERGPSYEQYF. Full variable domain (outside the CDR3, taken from reference TRBV7-8 and TRBJ2-7): GAGVSQSPRYKVAKRGQDVALRCDPISGHVSLFWYQQALGQGPEFLTYFQNEAQLDKSGLPSDRFFAERPEGSVSTLKIQRTQQEDSAVYLCASREERGPSYEQYFGPGTRLTVT.

The chain joins TRBV19 to TRBJ1-2; 8 bases match TRBD1. The V gene's germline CDR1 is LNHDA and CDR2 SQIVND (reference sequence). Trimming at V came to 7 bases and at J to 5 bases, leaving 9 bases not matched to a gene. CDR3 length: 14 residues. The CDR3 sequence is CASNLGQGLYGYTF. The CDR3 region has the DNA TGTGCCAGTAATCTCGGACAGGGACTGTATGGCTACACCTTC.

The chain joins TRBV27 to TRBJ1-1, with D possibly being TRBD1 (6 bases). Germline CDR1 and CDR2: MNHEY and SMNVEV (reference sequence). The germline V and J ends were trimmed by 3 bases and 5 bases, with 13 bases remaining between them. The CDR3 consists of 14 residues. CDR3 DNA sequence: TGTGCCAGCAGTTTCGGGGGCCCTTGGACTGAAGCTTTCTTT. Translated, it gives CASSFGGPWTEAFF.

This rearrangement joins TRBV11-2 to TRBJ1-1; 9 bases are a match to TRBD1. From germline, CDR1 is SGHAT and CDR2 FQNNGV. The CDR3 contains 15 residues. V gave up 4 bases and J gave up 6 bases; unmatched junction bases: 9. The CDR3 sequence is CASSSRDRVLSEAFF. In DNA, the CDR3 is TGTGCCAGCAGCTCCCGGGACAGGGTTTTGTCTGAAGCTTTCTTT.

The chain uses TRBV6-5 and TRBJ2-7; D may match TRBD1 or TRBD2 (5 bases each). CDR1 MNHEY and CDR2 SVGAGI come from the germline V gene. There are 15 residues in the CDR3. V was clipped by 0 bases and J by 0 bases, with 9 bases between them. This CDR3 reads CASSYSGAGSYEQYF. The CDR3 DNA follows: TGTGCCAGCAGTTACTCCGGGGCGGGCTCCTACGAGCAGTACTTC.

The rearrangement links TRBV6-4 to TRBJ2-3; TRBD2 aligns across 8 bases. V trimming: 0 bases; J trimming: 6 bases; junction bases outside the gene matches: 8. Germline lookup yields CDR1 MRHNA and CDR2 SNTAGT. CDR3 length equals 16 residues. CDR3 DNA sequence: TGTGCCAGCAGTGACTCACCGGGACTAGGGAGCGATACGCAGTATTTT. This translates into CASSDSPGLGSDTQYF.

The chain joins TRBV4-1 to TRBJ2-2; D perhaps matches TRBD1 (6 bases). Trimming shortened V by 4 bases and J by 4 bases, and 19 bases separated the two germline ends. Looked up from germline, CDR1 is MGHRA and CDR2 is YSYEKL. The CDR3 loop spans 17 amino acids. CDR3 sequence (DNA): TGCGCCAGCAGCCCACCCGGAGGACAGTTCCGCACCGGGGAGCTGTTTTTT. Its translation: CASSPPGGQFRTGELFF.

This clone was counted a single time. The rearrangement uses TRBV6-2 or TRBV6-3 and TRBJ1-2; D ambiguous. Germline lookup yields CDR1 MNHEY and CDR2 SVGEGT. The CDR3 totals 14 residues. V lost 2 bases, J lost 4 bases, and 11 bases lay in between. The CDR3 reads CASSYGGIRYGYTF. CDR3 nucleotide sequence: TGTGCCAGCAGTTACGGAGGGATCCGCTATGGCTACACCTTC.

This clone was detected only a few times. The chain combines TRBV11-1 with TRBJ2-7; 11 positions agree with TRBD2. The CDR3 has 15 amino acids. Germline values: CDR1 SGHAT, CDR2 FQDESV (reference sequence). J gave up 3 bases and V 3 bases, and 4 bases lay outside the gene matches. The DNA for the CDR3 is TGTGCCAGCAGCTTTGGAGGACTAGCGGGCTACGAGCAGTACTTC. Translation: CASSFGGLAGYEQYF.

The genes are TRBV10-2 and TRBJ2-5; 12 bases agree with TRBD2. Unmatched junction bases numbered 8, after V lost 2 bases and J lost 4 bases. Germline lookup yields CDR1 WSHSY and CDR2 SAAADI. This CDR3 has 17 amino acids. Here the CDR3 DNA reads TGCGCCAGCAGTGAGAGACTAGCGGGGGAGAGTCTAGAGACCCAGTACTTC. Protein: CASSERLAGESLETQYF.

The genes are TRBV5-1 and TRBJ1-3; D is perhaps TRBD1 (5 bases). V lost 0 bases and J 0 bases, leaving 7 bases between the germline ends. There are 15 residues in the CDR3. Germline V gives CDR1 SGHRS, CDR2 YFSETQ. The CDR3 is CASSLADSSGNTIYF. The CDR3 DNA is TGCGCCAGCAGCTTGGCCGACAGCTCTGGAAACACCATATATTTT.

This sequence joins TRBV6-5 and TRBJ1-1; a possible D gene is TRBD1 (5 bases). The length of the CDR3 is 14 residues. The ends were cut back, 7 bases at V and 0 bases at J, with 12 bases in the middle. Per germline, CDR1 MNHEY and CDR2 SVGAGI. CDR3 in amino acids: CASTPGRVNTEAFF. CDR3 nucleotides: TGTGCCAGCACTCCGGGACGGGTGAACACTGAAGCTTTCTTT.

The V gene is TRBV6-5, the J gene TRBJ2-7, with TRBD1 as a possible D gene (5 bases). The CDR3 is 12 amino acids. Trimming removed 9 bases at V and 2 bases at J, with 11 bases between. The germline gives CDR1 MNHEY, CDR2 SVGAGI. The CDR3 protein is CARKGPPYEQYF. The DNA for the CDR3 is TGTGCCAGAAAGGGGCCCCCCTACGAGCAGTACTTC.

V and J are TRBV24-1 and TRBJ1-2; 10 bases are shared with TRBD1. The CDR3 sequence is 13 residues long. Trimming cost V 6 bases and J 7 bases; bases outside gene matches: 4. Germline CDR1 and CDR2: KGHDR and SFDVKD. The CDR3 DNA reads as TGTGCCACCAGTTGGACAGGGGGTGGTGGCTACACCTTC. Amino acids: CATSWTGGGGYTF.

Written as DNA, the CDR3 is TGCGCCAGCAGCTTGGTAGAAAGAACAGGGGGTTATGGCTACACCTTC. Translating gives CASSLVERTGGYGYTF. The V gene is TRBV5-1, the J gene TRBJ1-2, with 8 bases that match TRBD1. CDR3 size: 16 residues. CDR1 and CDR2 from the germline V gene are SGHRS and YFSETQ. Trimming cost V 0 bases and J 5 bases; bases outside gene matches: 9.

Of note for this clone: A junction end diverges from the germline sequence, so it may reflect a read error. The same CDR3 can be traced to other DNA sequences in this sample. The V call is TRBV28, the J call TRBJ2-7, with 9 bases that match TRBD2. CDR1 and CDR2 from the germline V gene are MDHEN and SYDVKM. The CDR3 sequence is 16 residues long. The CDR3 coding sequence is TGCGCCAGCAGTTTATCCAGCGGGGGGCTCCACCTCGAGCAGTACTTC. This encodes CASSLSSGGLHLEQYF. Full variable domain (remainder filled in from reference TRBV28 and TRBJ2-7): DVKVTQSSRYLVKRTGEKVFLECVQDMDHENMFWYRQDPGLGLRLIYFSYDVKMKEKGDIPEGYSVSREKKERFSLILESASTNQTSMYLCASSLSSGGLHLEQYFGPGTRLTVT.

This CDR3 reads CASSPRLAYNEQFF. The DNA of the CDR3 is TGTGCCAGCAGCCCCCGGTTAGCCTACAATGAGCAGTTCTTC. This chain connects TRBV9 to TRBJ2-1; no clear D. CDR3 size: 14 residues. V was cut by 4 bases and J by 2 bases, with 10 bases left in between. CDR1 is SGDLS and CDR2 is YYNGEE in the germline V gene.